This TCR beta chain was captured by sequencing in a study of identical twins. Study observations and caveats: Conclusions rested on cross-sectional statistics rather than following the same donors. Whereas memory repertoires showed no such difference, abundant cord blood beta clonotypes carried fewer insertions.

Template switching added a universal primer binding site, and final cDNA carried unique molecular identifiers. TCRdb recomputed calls from the 5' RACE reads with MiXCR, one row per CDR3 protein. The sample yields 250,000 to 350,000 distinct CDR3 sequences, 8.5% to 9.5% seen once. Germline CDR1 is MNHEY and CDR2 is SMNVEV (reference sequence). Losses at the gene ends were 5 bases for V and 4 bases for J; bases not matched to a gene: 9. The CDR3 runs to 15 residues. Donors uniformly comprised healthy Caucasians. This clonotype showed up many times. As yet, its antigen is unknown. These data are also associated with another study on yellow fever vaccine responses in identical twins.

The receptor's source is a woman between 18 and 30 years old in good health. The chain carries TRBV27 and TRBJ2-3; 7 nucleotides agree with TRBD2. The specimen sequenced was CD8+ T cells sorted from blood. The CDR3: CASSPGGTLADTQYF. Here the CDR3 DNA reads TGTGCCAGCAGTCCCGGGGGGACCCTGGCAGATACGCAGTATTTT.